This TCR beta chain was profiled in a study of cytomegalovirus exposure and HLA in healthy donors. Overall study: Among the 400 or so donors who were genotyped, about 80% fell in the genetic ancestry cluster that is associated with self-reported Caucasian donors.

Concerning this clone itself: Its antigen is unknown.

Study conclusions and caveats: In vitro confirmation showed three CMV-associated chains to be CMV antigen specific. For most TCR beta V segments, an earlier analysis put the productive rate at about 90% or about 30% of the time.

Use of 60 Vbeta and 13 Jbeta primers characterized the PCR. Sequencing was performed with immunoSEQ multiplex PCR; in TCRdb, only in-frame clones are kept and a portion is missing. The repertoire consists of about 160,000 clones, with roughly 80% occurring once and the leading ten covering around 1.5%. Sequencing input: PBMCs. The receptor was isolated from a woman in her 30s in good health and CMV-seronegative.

The CDR3 is CASSTGQGRSNTEAFF. The CDR3 region has the DNA TGTGCCAGCAGCACCGGACAGGGAAGGTCGAACACTGAAGCTTTCTTT. V gene TRBV9 combines with J gene TRBJ1-1, with 8 bases matching TRBD1. V was pared by 4 bases and J by 1 base, with 9 bases of the junction left unmatched. Per germline, CDR1 SGDLS and CDR2 YYNGEE. This CDR3 has 16 residues.